This T cell receptor (beta chain) was retrieved from a study of monozygotic twins with inflammatory bowel disease. Investigators extracted total RNA from whole blood and did not sort T cells. Amplification of TCRalpha and TCRbeta cDNA involved two nested PCRs that ran for roughly 16 and 10 cycles. TCRdb reprocessed the 5' RACE reads; each CDR3 protein has one entry and no DNA is given. In total, the table holds 300,000 to 350,000 distinct CDR3 sequences. This CDR3 has 14 residues. The germline V gene has CDR1 DFQATT and CDR2 SNEGSKA (reference sequence). The source is a human donor with ulcerative colitis or Crohn's disease, or a healthy co-twin of an affected twin (not recorded which). Material: blood. The chain links TRBV20-1 to TRBJ2-3; TCRdb's D call of TRBD2 is untestable without DNA. The CDR3 loop reads CSATAGGRADTQYF.